This T cell receptor (beta chain) was sequenced for a study of vaccination and CD4 T cells after COVID-19. About the research overall: The convalescents, six males and four females, included two who were Hispanic. Each control was exposed to a CEFX pool, an HIV-1 Nef pool, or no peptide at all.

Germline loops: CDR1 MNHNS, CDR2 SASEGT. V dropped 5 bases and J dropped 2 bases, with 10 bases sitting between them. The CDR3 is 14 amino acids. In this sample, this clonotype turned up a few times. The antigen remains undetermined. Treatment given: roughly 10-day PBMC culture with coronavirus spike peptide pools or control peptides (ViraFEST assay). Cell culture was performed with 1.5 million to 2 million PBMCs per well in the presence of about 11 IU/ml IL-2 and 10 ug/ml peptide pools. Sequenced with the Oncomine TCR Beta short-read assay was DNA taken from cultured CD4+ T cells. It was cultured CD4+ T cells from which genomic DNA was extracted. A single record per CDR3 protein comes from TCRdb applying MiXCR to the PCR reads. Of some 15,000 distinct CDR3 sequences in the sample, around half were seen once.

The TCR sequence derives from a human donor who had recovered from COVID-19. The chain uses TRBV6-1 and TRBJ1-5, with D possibly TRBD1 on 5 matching bases. Material for sequencing was CD4+ T cells from blood, cultured in vitro. The CDR3, as DNA: TGTGCCAGCAGTCGCGACAGAGGCAATCAGCCCCAGCATTTT. This gives the protein CASSRDRGNQPQHF.